This entry concerns a single T cell receptor beta chain. Its matching antigen is unknown. TCRdb fed the reads into MiXCR, producing one record per CDR3 protein. Among some 120,000 distinct CDR3 sequences, over 25% were seen once, and the ten largest hold roughly 53%. The sample is drawn from a study of T cell repertoires in cytomegalovirus infection. Study information: From public TCR beta signatures came an indication of both CMV infection and matching HLA type.

Study-level results: HLA-C-restricted CMV clonotypes gave the most frequent clonotype in two of eight donors.

The CDR3 consists of 14 residues. With 6 bases removed from V and 3 bases from J, the gap between germline ends came to 15 bases. Germline CDR1 DFQATT, CDR2 SNEGSKA (reference sequence). J is TRBJ1-5 and V is TRBV20-1; D uncertain. The sample here was CD8+ T cells from cultured PBMCs, taken from culture after CMV antigen stimulation. This receptor was identified in a human donor in good health (CMV status not recorded). Some clones in this sample may be carry-over from other donors' samples. CDR3 DNA: TGCAGTGCCTCGGACGGGGAACCCAATCAGCCCCAGCATTTT. Translated, it gives CSASDGEPNQPQHF.